This TCR beta chain was found in a study of blood T cell repertoires in COVID-19 (dated by TCRdb to the early 2020s). Regarding the research as a whole: Samples from collaborators originated in the United States, Italy and Spain and spanned both the acute and convalescent phases of COVID-19. The material from the prospective study consisted of cDNA or gDNA derived from T cells, B-cell-depleted T cells, or PBMCs. Subjects who had been exposed to COVID-19, were actively infected with it, or had recovered from it provided the deeply sampled blood TCRbeta repertoires that made up the dataset. Where available, HLA class I and class II types were obtained from metadata supplied by the sample provider rather than from assay-based typing. A de-identified subject ID, COVID-19 status, age in years and sex were almost always included in the sample metadata. The samples were drawn from two sources: the first 160 participants of the ongoing ImmuneRACE study, and fewer than 1,500 subjects contributed by 6 global collaborators. The repertoires were released in a freely available public database intended as a resource for research on the immune response to SARS-CoV-2. The research as a whole found: The quantity of clinical and demographic metadata differed by source and by participant and was supplied without curation.

TCRbeta CDR3 regions were amplified from genomic DNA using the immunoSEQ Assay, a bias-controlled multiplex PCR. On the authors' methods: The number of nucleated cells in each sample was estimated by amplification of reference gene primers within the assay. To quantify the absolute abundance of each unique TCRbeta CDR3 rearrangement, sequence reads were collapsed and filtered. For each sample, productive Simpson clonality was calculated by taking the square root of Simpson's diversity index across productive rearrangements. What TCRdb holds here is the immuneACCESS table cut down to in-frame rearrangements. Part of the clones is not present; checked against another copy, under half of the missing clones reflect an unresolved V gene, and the others are unexplained. The V and J calls and clone size were taken over from that table, and D and trimming were inferred from the DNA. The table for this sample lists fewer than 45,000 clones; roughly 90% of them were counted only once. The ten top clones hold 35% to 50% of the sample.

Whole blood was collected in K2EDTA tubes by collaborating institutions according to the institutions' own protocols. Collaborator samples were shipped for TCRbeta analysis as frozen whole blood, isolated PBMCs, or DNA extracted from either sample type. The germline V gene (reference sequence) provides CDR1 LNHNV and CDR2 YYDKDF. At the junction V is shortened by 5 bases and J by 4 bases; bases outside the gene matches: 8. Including cysteine and phenylalanine, the CDR3 has 17 amino acids. CDR3 DNA is the only sequence kept; it has 51 bases, read in frame from the first base. Concerning this clone itself: The specificity of this receptor is unknown. The input lacks base qualities; no much larger clone sits a single base away.

The V gene is TRBV15 and the J gene is TRBJ2-2, and TRBD2 matches 12 of the central bases. The receptor was isolated from a man aged 60 to 75 with active or convalescent COVID-19. The sample comprised peripheral blood. The DNA reads TGTGCCACCAGCGGAGGACTAGCGGGAACCTTCACCGGGGAGCTGTTTTTT. Its product reads: CATSGGLAGTFTGELFF.